A selection of T cell receptor beta chains follows, all from one sample in a study of cytomegalovirus exposure and HLA in healthy donors. This table comes from immunoSEQ multiplex PCR, and its TCRdb copy is limited to in-frame clones, with some not included. Of some 180,000 clones in the sample, about 77% were seen once. The source material was PBMCs. These receptors all stem from a woman aged 25 to 39 in good health and CMV-seropositive. Both conserved end residues are part of each CDR3. The D gene is left open where the match is weak. Some rows have no size entry. The others give once, few or many, or a class for an expanded clone.

j_call d_call clone_size v_call cdr3_aa cdr3_nt
TRBJ2-1 TRBD2 - TRBV18 CASSPGTIGLSYNEQFF TGTGCCAGCTCACCAGGGACTATTGGCCTCTCCTACAATGAGCAGTTCTTC
TRBJ1-3 TRBD1 - TRBV4-3 CASSQGQGTGNTIYF TGCGCCAGCAGCCAAGGACAGGGAACTGGAAACACCATATATTTT
TRBJ2-7 TRBD2 - TRBV10-3 CASSGLDNYEQYF TGTGCCAGCTCGGGACTAGATAATTACGAGCAGTACTTC
TRBJ1-2 - - TRBV19 CASSIDSTGAYGYTF TGTGCCAGTAGTATAGATTCAACAGGAGCCTATGGCTACACCTTC
TRBJ2-1 TRBD2 - TRBV13 CASSPRGSISYNEQFF TGTGCCAGCAGCCCGCGGGGGTCTATATCCTACAATGAGCAGTTCTTC
TRBJ2-5 TRBD2 - TRBV6-6 CASSYSGGRAETQYF TGTGCCAGCAGTTACTCCGGCGGGAGGGCGGAGACCCAGTACTTC
TRBJ2-3 - - TRBV30 CAWAMLARIAATQYF TGTGCCTGGGCCATGCTAGCGCGGATTGCCGCTACGCAGTATTTT
TRBJ2-2 - - TRBV5-1 CASSLWGANTGELFF TGCGCCAGCAGCTTGTGGGGGGCGAACACCGGGGAGCTGTTTTTT
TRBJ2-7 - - TRBV28 CASSFPRSFRQFSYEQYF TGTGCCAGCAGTTTCCCTAGAAGTTTTCGGCAGTTCTCCTACGAGCAGTACTTC
TRBJ1-2 TRBD1 - TRBV9 CASSVGGDRGYGYTF TGTGCCAGCAGCGTAGGTGGGGACAGGGGCTATGGCTACACCTTC
TRBJ1-2 TRBD1 - TRBV9 CASSVDFRGQGRRGYTF TGTGCCAGCAGCGTAGATTTTCGTGGACAGGGGCGACGGGGCTACACCTTC
TRBJ2-3 TRBD2 - TRBV5-1 CASSLAGGMTDTQYF TGCGCCAGCAGCTTGGCCGGGGGGATGACAGATACGCAGTATTTT
TRBJ2-7 - - TRBV6-1 CASSAWQEDEQYF TGTGCCAGCAGTGCCTGGCAGGAGGACGAGCAGTACTTC
TRBJ2-3 - few TRBV10-3 CAIKSGGKESDTQYF TGTGCCATCAAGTCGGGGGGCAAGGAATCAGATACGCAGTATTTT
TRBJ2-2 TRBD1 - TRBV29-1 CSVETGGTGELFF TGCAGCGTTGAGACAGGGGGAACCGGGGAGCTGTTTTTT
TRBJ1-5 TRBD1 - TRBV4-2 CASSPTLSRTGNRQPQHF TGTGCCAGCAGCCCAACCTTATCCCGGACAGGGAATCGTCAGCCCCAGCATTTT
TRBJ2-3 - once TRBV21-1 CASSKVDRVSTDTQYF TGTGCCAGCAGCAAAGTGGACAGGGTGAGCACAGATACGCAGTATTTT
TRBJ2-5 - - TRBV5-1 CASSLGLAGETQYF TGCGCCAGCAGCTTGGGCCTGGCGGGGGAGACCCAGTACTTC
TRBJ2-2 - - TRBV10-1 CASSESGLTGELFF TGCGCCAGCAGTGAGTCGGGGCTTACCGGGGAGCTGTTTTTT
TRBJ1-2 - - TRBV4-3 CASSQEPTGWDGYTF TGCGCCAGCAGCCAAGAACCGACGGGGTGGGATGGCTACACCTTC
TRBJ2-2 - - TRBV9 CASSVGAGNTGELFF TGTGCCAGCAGCGTAGGAGCAGGGAACACCGGGGAGCTGTTTTTT
TRBJ2-1 - - TRBV7-2 CASSLFTGSYNEQFF TGTGCCAGCAGCTTATTTACAGGCTCCTACAATGAGCAGTTCTTC
TRBJ2-7 TRBD2 - TRBV5-1 CASSRTSGGDAHEQYF TGCGCCAGCAGCCGGACTAGCGGGGGGGATGCCCACGAGCAGTACTTC
TRBJ2-2 - - TRBV28 CASSTTGELFF TGTGCCAGCAGTACAACAGGGGAGCTGTTTTTT
TRBJ2-7 TRBD1 - TRBV11-2 CASSVETGFDYEQYF TGTGCCAGCAGCGTCGAGACAGGGTTTGACTACGAGCAGTACTTC
TRBJ1-4 - - TRBV15 CATSRLTQGSEKLFF TGTGCCACCAGCAGACTTACGCAGGGATCGGAAAAACTGTTTTTT
TRBJ1-3 - - TRBV30 CAWSVRPVGNTIYF TGTGCCTGGAGTGTGCGCCCTGTTGGAAACACCATATATTTT
TRBJ2-3 TRBD2 few TRBV10-3 CAISESVGLAGGDTQYF TGTGCCATCAGTGAGTCGGTAGGACTAGCGGGGGGAGATACGCAGTATTTT
TRBJ2-1 TRBD2 - TRBV6-5 CASGRGGLDEQFF TGTGCCAGTGGGCGGGGGGGCCTGGATGAGCAGTTCTTC